Given below is one T cell receptor (beta chain) in context. Its antigen remains undetermined. A much bigger clone sits one base away, suggesting this may be a read error. Read against the paper, the sample's time point label means: mid-infection, around enteric fever diagnosis. Using flow cytometry, MAIT cells, defined as Valpha7.2+ CD161+ T cells, were identified and sorted. In several volunteers who developed enteric fever after controlled oral challenge with live Salmonella Paratyphi A, circulating MAIT cell TCRbeta repertoires were profiled over time. Every diagnosed volunteer provided MAIT cell samples at three timepoints: pre-infection, mid-infection and post-infection. A diagnosis of enteric fever required Paratyphi A bacteremia and/or a persistent fever above 38 degrees C that lasted more than 12 hours. Challenged volunteers were diagnosed with infection sometime between day 4 and day 7 after challenge. For RNA extraction, roughly 5,000 to 10,000 MAIT cells from each sample were sorted straight into RNAqueous-Micro lysis buffer. Lymphoprep gradient centrifugation was used to isolate peripheral blood mononuclear cells from blood samples and leukocyte cones. Sorting was done on either a BD FACSAria Fusion or a BD FACSAria III sorter.

Libraries were constructed by 5' RACE. TCRbeta was amplified by two rounds of PCR with Phusion High-Fidelity polymerase, and sample-specific barcodes were added in the primers. To build the TCRbeta libraries, template-switch cDNA synthesis was carried out using SMARTScribe reverse transcriptase along with a TRBC-specific primer. The barcoded samples were pooled and then prepared using the NEBNext Ultra DNA Library Prep Kit for Illumina. The libraries were sequenced on an Illumina MiSeq using the MiSeq reagent kit v2, 300 cycles. The study's processing was this. Reads were demultiplexed by barcode with Jemultiplexer and aligned with MiTCR using default parameters. Non-functional sequences were filtered out with VDJtools, and clonotypes were defined by amino acid sequence, with frequencies based on assigned sequence reads. In the clonal space homeostasis analysis, clonotypes were binned by frequency as over-represented (0.05-1), large, medium and small. TCRdb trimmed public reads at Q25 via fastp, called clones via MiXCR and kept in-frame beta chains. Every entry covers one CDR3 protein and lists the most common genes and DNA from its rows. It is TCRdb's table, rather than the study itself, that gives the V and J calls and clone size. The table for this sample lists some 640 distinct CDR3 sequences; 16% of them were counted only once. In total, the top ten clones hold approximately 34% of the sample.

CDR1 and CDR2 (DFQATT, SNEGSKA) derive from the germline V gene (reference sequence). The cysteine opens and the phenylalanine closes a CDR3 of 13 amino acids. CDR3 DNA is the only sequence kept; it has 39 bases, read in frame from the first base. The source of the sample is a study of MAIT cells during Salmonella Paratyphi A infection (dated by TCRdb to about 2017). Regarding the study in general: Adult volunteers aged 18 to 60 ingested a single dose of 1-5x10^3 CFU of S. Paratyphi A strain NVGH308. Ciprofloxacin 500 mg twice daily for 14 days, starting at diagnosis, was given to diagnosed volunteers.

Findings and caveats that apply to the study as a whole: MAIT cell TRBV usage was oligoclonal with a preference for TRBV20 and TRBV6, and infection did not appear to change this usage. A significant decrease in the space occupied by over-represented MAIT clonotypes was found from baseline to mid-infection (roughly 0.18 to 0.096), whereas no significant post-infection difference was found. Although the availability of volunteer samples limited sample sizes, the sizes were judged adequate for detecting differences between groups. More expansion or contraction among the top five MAIT clonotypes was shown in diagnosed volunteers than in healthy controls (approximately 0.53 versus 0.13), suggesting infection-driven repertoire reshaping.

The clonotype was recovered from a person aged 18 to 69 who was deliberately infected with Salmonella Paratyphi A in a paratyphoid fever challenge study. The source was MAIT cells from blood, collected at the middle sampling point of the challenge study. The chain was built from TRBV20-1 and TRBJ2-1, and the D gene may be TRBD2, 6 bases matching. The CDR3 has the sequence CSARGGIDYERYF. In nucleotide form, the sequence is TGCAGTGCCCGTGGGGGGATAGACTACGAGCGGTACTTC.